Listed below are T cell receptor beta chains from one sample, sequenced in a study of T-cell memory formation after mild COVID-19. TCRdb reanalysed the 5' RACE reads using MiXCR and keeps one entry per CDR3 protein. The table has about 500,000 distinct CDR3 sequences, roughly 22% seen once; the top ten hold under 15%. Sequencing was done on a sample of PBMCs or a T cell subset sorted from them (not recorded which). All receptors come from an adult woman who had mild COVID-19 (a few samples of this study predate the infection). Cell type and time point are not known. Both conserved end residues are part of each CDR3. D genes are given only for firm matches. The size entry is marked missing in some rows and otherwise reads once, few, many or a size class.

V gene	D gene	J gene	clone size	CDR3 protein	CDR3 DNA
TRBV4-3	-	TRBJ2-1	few	CASSQELVDEQFF	TGCGCCAGCAGCCAAGAGTTGGTAGATGAGCAGTTCTTC
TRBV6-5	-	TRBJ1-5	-	CASSYGPAYSNQPQHF	TGTGCCAGCAGTTACGGTCCGGCCTATAGCAATCAGCCCCAGCATTTT
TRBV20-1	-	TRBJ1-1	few	CSAEGRVNTEAFF	TGCAGTGCGGAGGGCAGGGTCAACACTGAAGCTTTCTTT
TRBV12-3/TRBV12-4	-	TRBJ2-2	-	CASSLTGQGLAELFF	TGTGCCAGCAGTTTAACCGGGCAAGGTTTAGCCGAGCTGTTTTTT
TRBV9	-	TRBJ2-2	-	CASSVGVTGNTGELFF	TGTGCCAGCAGCGTAGGCGTGACAGGAAACACCGGGGAGCTGTTTTTT
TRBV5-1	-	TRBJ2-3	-	CASSFQGLTDTQYF	TGCGCCAGCAGCTTTCAGGGGCTGACAGATACGCAGTATTTT
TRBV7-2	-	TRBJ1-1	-	CASSLSPGVSEAFF	TGTGCCAGCAGCTTAAGCCCAGGGGTGTCTGAAGCTTTCTTT
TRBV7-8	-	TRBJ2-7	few	CASSLRATYEQYF	TGTGCCAGCAGCTTGCGAGCTACCTACGAGCAGTACTTC
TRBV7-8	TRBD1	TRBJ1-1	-	CASSLGATGAEAFF	TGTGCCAGCAGCTTAGGGGCTACAGGGGCTGAAGCTTTCTTT
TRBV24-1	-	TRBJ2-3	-	CATSLEAPMDTQYF	TGTGCCACCAGCCTCGAAGCCCCGATGGATACGCAGTATTTT
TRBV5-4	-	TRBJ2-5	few	CASSPQGYEGETQYF	TGTGCCAGCAGCCCTCAGGGCTATGAGGGAGAGACCCAGTACTTC
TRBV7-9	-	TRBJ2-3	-	CASSLEGNGDTQYF	TGTGCCAGCAGCTTAGAGGGTAACGGAGATACGCAGTATTTT
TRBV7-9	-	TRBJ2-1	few	CASSFPPGTGEQFF	TGTGCCAGCAGCTTCCCCCCCGGGACTGGTGAGCAGTTCTTC
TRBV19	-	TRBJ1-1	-	CASSIGSSNTEAFF	TGTGCCAGTAGTATCGGCAGCTCAAACACTGAAGCTTTCTTT
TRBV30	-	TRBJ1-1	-	CAWGGQLNTEAFF	TGTGCCTGGGGTGGACAGCTGAACACTGAAGCTTTCTTT
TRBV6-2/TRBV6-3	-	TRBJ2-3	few	CASSAPGRGTDTQYF	TGTGCCAGCAGTGCCCCTGGGCGGGGCACAGATACGCAGTATTTT
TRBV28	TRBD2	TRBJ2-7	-	CASSSTTSGSLYEQYF	TGTGCCAGCAGTTCCACTACTAGCGGGAGTCTCTACGAGCAGTACTTC
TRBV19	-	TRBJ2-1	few	CASTVDGTFYNEQFF	TGTGCCAGTACCGTAGACGGGACTTTCTACAATGAGCAGTTCTTC
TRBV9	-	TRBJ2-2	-	CASSAGRPTNTGELFF	TGTGCCAGCAGCGCCGGACGCCCCACGAACACCGGGGAGCTGTTTTTT
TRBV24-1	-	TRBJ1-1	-	CATSQGIGGDTEAFF	TGTGCCACCAGCCAGGGGATTGGTGGTGACACTGAAGCTTTCTTT
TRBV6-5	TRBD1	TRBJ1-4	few	CASRDGQGRGKLFF	TGTGCCAGCAGAGACGGACAGGGGAGAGGGAAACTGTTTTTT
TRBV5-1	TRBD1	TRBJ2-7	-	CASSPGQGASEQYF	TGCGCCAGCAGCCCCGGACAGGGGGCAAGCGAGCAGTACTTC
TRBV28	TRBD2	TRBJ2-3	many	CASSLHGRTDTQYF	TGTGCCAGCAGTTTACACGGGAGGACAGATACGCAGTATTTT
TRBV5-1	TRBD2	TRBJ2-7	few	CASSTSGSTYEQYF	TGCGCCAGCAGCACTAGCGGGAGCACCTACGAGCAGTACTTC
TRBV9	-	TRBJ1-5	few	CASSRGRSNQPQHF	TGTGCCTCGTCCAGGGGCCGTAGCAATCAGCCCCAGCATTTT
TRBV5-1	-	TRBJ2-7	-	CASSLRTNYEQYF	TGCGCCAGCAGCCTAAGGACTAACTACGAGCAGTACTTC
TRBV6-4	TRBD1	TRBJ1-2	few	CASWDRGYGYTF	TGTGCCAGCTGGGACAGGGGCTATGGCTACACCTTC
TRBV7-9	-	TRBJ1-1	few	CATPDGDKRDTEAFF	TGTGCCACCCCTGACGGGGACAAGCGGGACACTGAAGCTTTCTTT
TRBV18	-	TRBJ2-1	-	CASSPGRDEQFF	TGTGCCAGCTCTCCAGGGCGCGATGAGCAGTTCTTC
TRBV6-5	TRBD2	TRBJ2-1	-	CASSYLGLAGDEQFF	TGTGCCAGCAGTTACCTCGGACTAGCGGGAGATGAGCAGTTCTTC
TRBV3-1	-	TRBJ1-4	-	CASSQGGSGKEKLFF	TGTGCCAGCAGCCAAGGTGGCAGCGGAAAGGAAAAACTGTTTTTT
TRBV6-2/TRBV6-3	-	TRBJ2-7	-	CASSYLAASGSSYEQYF	TGTGCCAGCAGTTACTTGGCGGCGTCAGGGAGCTCCTACGAGCAGTACTTC
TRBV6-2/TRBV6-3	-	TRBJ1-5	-	CASSYGRGSSNQPQHF	TGTGCCAGCAGCTATGGGAGGGGATCTAGCAATCAGCCCCAGCATTTT
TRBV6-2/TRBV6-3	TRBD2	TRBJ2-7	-	CASRVLAGTLYEQYF	TGTGCCAGCAGGGTCCTAGCGGGGACCCTCTACGAGCAGTACTTC
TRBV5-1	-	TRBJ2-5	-	CASSLGWTDKETQYF	TGCGCCAGCAGCTTGGGGTGGACAGATAAAGAGACCCAGTACTTC
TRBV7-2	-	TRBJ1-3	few	CASSSEPGTYGNTTYF	TGTGCCAGCAGCTCAGAGCCCGGGACTTACGGAAACACCACATATTTT
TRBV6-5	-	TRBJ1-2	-	CASRPDPGTSFGYTF	TGTGCCAGCAGGCCGGACCCCGGGACAAGTTTCGGCTACACCTTC
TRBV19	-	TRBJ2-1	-	CASSFVPYNEQFF	TGTGCCAGTAGCTTTGTTCCCTACAATGAGCAGTTCTTC
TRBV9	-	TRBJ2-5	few	CASSVERLSETQYF	TGTGCCAGCAGCGTAGAGCGGCTCTCGGAGACCCAGTACTTC
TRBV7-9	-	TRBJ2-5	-	CASSWLEETQYF	TGTGCCAGCAGCTGGCTTGAAGAGACCCAGTACTTC
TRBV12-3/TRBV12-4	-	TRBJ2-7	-	CASSGGQSLYEQYF	TGTGCCAGCAGCGGTGGACAGTCCCTCTACGAGCAGTACTTC
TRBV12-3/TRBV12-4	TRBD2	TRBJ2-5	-	CASSWTSGVQETQYF	TGTGCCAGCAGTTGGACTAGCGGGGTGCAAGAGACCCAGTACTTC
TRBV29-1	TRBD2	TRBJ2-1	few	CSVEVTTSGRAVPFF	TGCAGCGTTGAAGTTACGACTAGCGGGAGGGCCGTCCCGTTCTTC
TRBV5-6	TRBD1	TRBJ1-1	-	CASSFRTGGNTEAFF	TGTGCCAGCAGCTTTCGGACAGGGGGGAACACTGAAGCTTTCTTT
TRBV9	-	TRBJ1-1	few	CASGLGKNTEAFF	TGTGCCAGCGGGCTGGGGAAGAACACTGAAGCTTTCTTT
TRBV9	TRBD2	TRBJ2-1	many	CASSVDPQAGTSGSYNEQFF	TGTGCCAGCAGCGTAGACCCCCAGGCAGGGACTAGCGGGTCCTACAATGAGCAGTTCTTC
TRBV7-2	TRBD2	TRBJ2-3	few	CASSSPLTSGVGKDTQYF	TGTGCCAGCAGCTCACCCCTGACTAGCGGTGTGGGCAAAGATACGCAGTATTTT
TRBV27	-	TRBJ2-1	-	CASTYSNSYNEQFF	TGTGCCAGCACCTACTCGAACTCCTACAATGAGCAGTTCTTC
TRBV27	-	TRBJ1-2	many	CASSLKGWLNYGYTF	TGTGCCAGCAGTTTAAAGGGATGGTTGAACTATGGCTACACCTTC
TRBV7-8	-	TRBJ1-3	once	CASSAAGGGGNTIYF	TGTGCCAGCAGCGCAGCCGGAGGGGGTGGAAACACCATATATTTT
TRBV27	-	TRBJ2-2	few	CASSMDWLQAGELFF	TGTGCCAGCAGTATGGACTGGCTACAGGCCGGGGAGCTGTTTTTT
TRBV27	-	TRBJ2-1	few	CASSPPPYNEQFF	TGTGCCAGCAGCCCCCCTCCTTACAATGAGCAGTTCTTC
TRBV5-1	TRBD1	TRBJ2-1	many	CASSLGQGYNEQFF	TGCGCCAGCAGCCTTGGACAGGGATACAATGAGCAGTTCTTC
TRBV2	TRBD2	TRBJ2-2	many	CASSELAGGPGELFF	TGTGCCAGCAGTGAACTAGCGGGAGGGCCCGGGGAGCTGTTTTTT
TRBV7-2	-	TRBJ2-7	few	CASSFRVNSYEQYF	TGTGCCAGCAGCTTCCGCGTCAACTCCTACGAGCAGTACTTC
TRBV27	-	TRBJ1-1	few	CASSLLGQPEAFF	TGTGCCAGCAGTCTCCTAGGACAGCCTGAAGCTTTCTTT
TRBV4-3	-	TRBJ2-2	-	CASSQLLAGELFF	TGCGCCAGCAGTCAATTACTCGCCGGGGAGCTGTTTTTT
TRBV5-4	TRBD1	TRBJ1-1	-	CAWRQGNTEAFF	TGTGCCTGGCGACAGGGCAACACTGAAGCTTTCTTT
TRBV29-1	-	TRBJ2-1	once	CSVYKGGTGTNEQFF	TGCAGCGTGTATAAAGGGGGAACAGGCACCAATGAGCAGTTCTTC